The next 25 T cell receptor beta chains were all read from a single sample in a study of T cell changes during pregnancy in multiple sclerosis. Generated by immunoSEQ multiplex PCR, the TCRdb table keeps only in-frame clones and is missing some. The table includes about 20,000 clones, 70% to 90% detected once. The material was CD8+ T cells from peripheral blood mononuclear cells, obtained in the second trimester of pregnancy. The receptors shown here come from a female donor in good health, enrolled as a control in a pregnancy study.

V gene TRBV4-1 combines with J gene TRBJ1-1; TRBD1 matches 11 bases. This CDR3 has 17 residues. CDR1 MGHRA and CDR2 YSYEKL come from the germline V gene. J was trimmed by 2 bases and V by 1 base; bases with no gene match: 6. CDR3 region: CASSQVLGTGGNTEAFF. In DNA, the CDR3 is TGCGCCAGCAGCCAAGTCTTAGGGACAGGGGGTAACACTGAAGCTTTCTTT.

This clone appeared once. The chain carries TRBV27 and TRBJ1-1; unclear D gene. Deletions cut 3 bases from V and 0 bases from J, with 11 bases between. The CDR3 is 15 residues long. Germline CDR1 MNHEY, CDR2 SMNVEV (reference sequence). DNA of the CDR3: TGTGCCAGCAGTTTGCTAGGTCGGTTGAACACTGAAGCTTTCTTT. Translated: CASSLLGRLNTEAFF.

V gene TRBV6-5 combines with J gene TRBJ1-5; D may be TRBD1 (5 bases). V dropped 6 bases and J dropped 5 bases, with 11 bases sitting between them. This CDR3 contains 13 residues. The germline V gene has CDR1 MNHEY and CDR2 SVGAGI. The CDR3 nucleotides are TGTGCCAGCAGCTTGGGGGGGGATCAGCCCCAGCATTTT. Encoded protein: CASSLGGDQPQHF.

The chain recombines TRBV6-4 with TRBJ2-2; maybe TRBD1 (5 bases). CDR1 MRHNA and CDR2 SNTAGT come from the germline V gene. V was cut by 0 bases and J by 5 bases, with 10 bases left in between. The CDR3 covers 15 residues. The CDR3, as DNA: TGTGCCAGCAGTGACTCTCTCGACAGAACCGGGGAGCTGTTTTTT. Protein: CASSDSLDRTGELFF.

The CDR3 sequence is CASSDGSGAYNEQFF. The DNA for the CDR3 is TGTGCCAGCAGTGACGGGAGCGGGGCCTACAATGAGCAGTTCTTC. The V and J genes are TRBV6-4 and TRBJ2-1; 7 positions match TRBD2. This CDR3 has 15 amino acids. Looked up from germline, CDR1 is MRHNA and CDR2 is SNTAGT. V dropped 2 bases and J dropped 2; count of bases not matched to a gene: 3.

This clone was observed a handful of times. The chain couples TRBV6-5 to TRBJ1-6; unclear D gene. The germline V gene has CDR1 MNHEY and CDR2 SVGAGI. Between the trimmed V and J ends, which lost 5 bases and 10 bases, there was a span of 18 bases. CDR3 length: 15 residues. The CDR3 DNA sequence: TGTGCCAGCAGTCGTGGTGGGGAGGCTGGATCACCCCTCCACTTT. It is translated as CASSRGGEAGSPLHF.

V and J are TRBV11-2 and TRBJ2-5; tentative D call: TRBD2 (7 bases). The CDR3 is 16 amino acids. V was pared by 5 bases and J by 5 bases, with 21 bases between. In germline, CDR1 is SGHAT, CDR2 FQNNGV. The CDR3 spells CASSHSGGADGETQYF. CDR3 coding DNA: TGTGCCAGCAGCCACTCTGGGGGGGCAGATGGGGAGACCCAGTACTTC.

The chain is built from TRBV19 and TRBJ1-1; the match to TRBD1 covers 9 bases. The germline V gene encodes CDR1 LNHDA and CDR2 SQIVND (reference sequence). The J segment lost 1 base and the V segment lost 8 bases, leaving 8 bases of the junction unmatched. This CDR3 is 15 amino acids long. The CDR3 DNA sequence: TGTGCCAGTCAACTGGTGGGACAGGGGAACACTGAAGCTTTCTTT. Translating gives CASQLVGQGNTEAFF.

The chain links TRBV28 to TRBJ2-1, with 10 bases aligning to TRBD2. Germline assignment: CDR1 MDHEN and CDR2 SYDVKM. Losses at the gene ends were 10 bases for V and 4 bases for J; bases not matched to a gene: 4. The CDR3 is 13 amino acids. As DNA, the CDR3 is TGTGCCACAGGACTAGCGGATTACAATGAGCAGTTCTTC. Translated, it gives CATGLADYNEQFF.

The DNA for the CDR3 is TGCGCCAGCAGCATAGGACAGGGGGATCAGCCCCAGCATTTT. Translating gives CASSIGQGDQPQHF. V and J are TRBV5-1 and TRBJ1-5, with TRBD1 matching over 10 bases. The CDR3 runs to 14 residues. V lost 4 bases, J lost 5 bases, and 3 bases stayed unmatched. Looked up from germline, CDR1 is SGHRS and CDR2 is YFSETQ.

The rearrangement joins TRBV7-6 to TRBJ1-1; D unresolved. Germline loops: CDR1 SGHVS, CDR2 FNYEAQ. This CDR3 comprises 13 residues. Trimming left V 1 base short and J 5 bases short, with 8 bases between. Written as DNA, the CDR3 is TGTGCCAGCAGCTTAGAGACACTTACTGAAGCTTTCTTT. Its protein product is CASSLETLTEAFF. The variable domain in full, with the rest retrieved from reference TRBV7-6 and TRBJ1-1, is GAGVSQSPRYKVTKRGQDVALRCDPISGHVSLYWYRQALGQGPEFLTYFNYEAQQDKSGLPNDRFSAERPEGSISTLTIQRTEQRDSAMYRCASSLETLTEAFFGQGTRLTVV.

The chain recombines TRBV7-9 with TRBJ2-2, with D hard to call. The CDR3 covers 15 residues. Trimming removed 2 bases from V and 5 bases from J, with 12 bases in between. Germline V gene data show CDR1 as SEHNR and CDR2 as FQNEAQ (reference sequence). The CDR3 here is CASSLPLGRTGELFF. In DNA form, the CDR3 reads TGTGCCAGCAGCTTACCCCTTGGCCGAACCGGGGAGCTGTTTTTT.

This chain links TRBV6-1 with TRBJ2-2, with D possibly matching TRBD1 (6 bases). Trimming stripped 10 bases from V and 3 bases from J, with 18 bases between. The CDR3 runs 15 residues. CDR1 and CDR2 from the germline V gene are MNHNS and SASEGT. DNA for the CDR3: TGTGCCACCCCGCTGGGACAAGGGGACACCGGGGAGCTGTTTTTT. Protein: CATPLGQGDTGELFF.

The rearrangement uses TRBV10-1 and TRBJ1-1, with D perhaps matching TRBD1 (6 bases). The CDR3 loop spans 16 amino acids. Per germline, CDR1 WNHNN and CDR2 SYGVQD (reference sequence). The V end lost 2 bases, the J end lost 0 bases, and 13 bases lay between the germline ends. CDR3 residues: CASSEVGGPMNTEAFF. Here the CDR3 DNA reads TGCGCCAGCAGTGAGGTAGGGGGTCCCATGAACACTGAAGCTTTCTTT.

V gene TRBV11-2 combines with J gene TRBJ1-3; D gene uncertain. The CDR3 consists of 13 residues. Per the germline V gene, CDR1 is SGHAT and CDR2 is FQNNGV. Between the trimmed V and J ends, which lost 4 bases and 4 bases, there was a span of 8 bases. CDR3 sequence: CASSSSRGNTIYF. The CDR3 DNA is TGTGCCAGCAGCTCCTCGCGGGGAAACACCATATATTTT.

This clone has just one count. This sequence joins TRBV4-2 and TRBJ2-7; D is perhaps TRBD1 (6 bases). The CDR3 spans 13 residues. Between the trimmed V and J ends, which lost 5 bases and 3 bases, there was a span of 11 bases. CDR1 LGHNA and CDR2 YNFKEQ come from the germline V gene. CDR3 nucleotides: TGTGCCAGCAGCGCAGGGACAAACTACGAGCAGTACTTC. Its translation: CASSAGTNYEQYF.

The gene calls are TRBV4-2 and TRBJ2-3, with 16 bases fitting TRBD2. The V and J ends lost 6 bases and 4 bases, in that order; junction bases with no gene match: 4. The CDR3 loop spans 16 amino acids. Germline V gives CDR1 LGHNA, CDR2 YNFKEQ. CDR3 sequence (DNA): TGTGCCAGCAGTGGGACTAGCGGGGGGGGACCAGATACGCAGTATTTT. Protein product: CASSGTSGGGPDTQYF.

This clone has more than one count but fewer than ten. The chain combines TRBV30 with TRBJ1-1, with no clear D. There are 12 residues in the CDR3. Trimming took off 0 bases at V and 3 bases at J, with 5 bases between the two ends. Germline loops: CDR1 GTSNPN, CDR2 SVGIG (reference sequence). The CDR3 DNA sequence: TGTGCCTGGAGTGTCGAGGACACTGAAGCTTTCTTT. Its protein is CAWSVEDTEAFF. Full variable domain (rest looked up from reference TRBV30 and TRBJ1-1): SQTIHQWPATLVQPVGSPLSLECTVEGTSNPNLYWYRQAAGRGLQLLFYSVGIGQISSEVPQNLSASRPQDRQFILSSKKLLLSDSGFYLCAWSVEDTEAFFGQGTRLTVV.

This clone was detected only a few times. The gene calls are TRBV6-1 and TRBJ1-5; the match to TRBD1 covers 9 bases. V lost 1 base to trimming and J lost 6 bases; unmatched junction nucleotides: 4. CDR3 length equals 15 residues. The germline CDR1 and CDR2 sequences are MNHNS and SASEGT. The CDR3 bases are TGTGCCAGCAGTGAAGAGGGACAGGGAGGTCAGCCCCAGCATTTT. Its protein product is CASSEEGQGGQPQHF.

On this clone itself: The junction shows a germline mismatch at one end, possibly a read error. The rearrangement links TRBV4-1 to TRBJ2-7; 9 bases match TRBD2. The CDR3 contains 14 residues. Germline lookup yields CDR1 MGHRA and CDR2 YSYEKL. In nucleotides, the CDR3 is TGCGCCAGCAGAATGGGACTAGCCTCCAACGAGCAGTACTTC. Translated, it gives CASRMGLASNEQYF.

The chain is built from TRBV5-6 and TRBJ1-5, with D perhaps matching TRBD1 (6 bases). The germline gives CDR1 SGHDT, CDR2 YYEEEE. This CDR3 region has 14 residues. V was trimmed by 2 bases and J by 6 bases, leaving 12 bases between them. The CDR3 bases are TGTGCCAGCAGCTTCGGGGGGCTCGGTCAGCCCCAGCATTTT. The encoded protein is CASSFGGLGQPQHF.

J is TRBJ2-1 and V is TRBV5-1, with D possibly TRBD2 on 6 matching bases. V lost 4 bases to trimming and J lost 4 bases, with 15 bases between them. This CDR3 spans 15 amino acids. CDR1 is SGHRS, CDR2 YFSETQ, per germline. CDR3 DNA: TGCGCCAGCAGCCTACAAGCGGGTACTTACAATGAGCAGTTCTTC. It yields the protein CASSLQAGTYNEQFF.

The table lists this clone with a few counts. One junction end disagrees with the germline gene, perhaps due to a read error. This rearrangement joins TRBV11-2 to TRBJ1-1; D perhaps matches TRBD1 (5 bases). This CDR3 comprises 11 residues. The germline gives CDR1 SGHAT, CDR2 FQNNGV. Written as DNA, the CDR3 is TGTGCCAGCAGCGCCAACCGGGACTCCCTCTTT. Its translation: CASSANRDSLF. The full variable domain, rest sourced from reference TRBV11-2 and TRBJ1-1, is EAGVAQSPRYKIIEKRQSVAFWCNPISGHATLYWYQQILGQGPKLLIQFQNNGVVDDSQLPKDRFSAERLKGVDSTLKIQPAKLEDSAVYLCASSANRDSLFGQGTRLTVV.

The CDR3 DNA follows: TGTGCCAGCAGTGAAGCGGGCGATTCATCCTACAATGAGCAGTTCTTC. It is translated as CASSEAGDSSYNEQFF. The gene calls are TRBV2 and TRBJ2-1; D uncertain. Per germline, CDR1 SNHLY and CDR2 FYNNEI. V lost 0 bases and J 1 base, leaving 10 bases between the germline ends. This CDR3 has 16 amino acids.

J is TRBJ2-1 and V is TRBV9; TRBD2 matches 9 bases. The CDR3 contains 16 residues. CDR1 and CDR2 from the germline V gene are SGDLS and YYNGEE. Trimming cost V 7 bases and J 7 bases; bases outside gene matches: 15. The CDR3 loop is CASSGIGGGATNEQFF. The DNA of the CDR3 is TGTGCCAGCTCAGGGATTGGCGGGGGGGCCACGAATGAGCAGTTCTTC.